This TCR beta chain is drawn from a study of CD8+CD57+ T cells in acquired aplastic anemia. Study background: Sorted CD4+ and CD8+ cells gave an average of around 3 ug of DNA.

Researchers used genomic DNA as the template to profile TCR beta VDJ and CDR3. In TCRdb, the reads were re-called with MiXCR into one record per CDR3 protein. The table has around 130,000 distinct CDR3 sequences, 58% seen once. General study points: The same twenty-nine CD8+ CDR3 sequences occurred in patients and in controls.

Selection for sequencing was limited to patients who had shown CD8+CD57+ cell expansion by flow cytometry. To note about this clonotype: Its antigen is not identified.

Unmatched junction bases numbered 7, after V lost 4 bases and J lost 2 bases. The CDR3 contains 15 residues. Per germline, CDR1 SGHDT and CDR2 YYEEEE. Sequencing input: sorted CD4+, CD8+, or CD8+CD57+ T cells (not recorded which) from PBMCs. The source of this sequence is a human donor with aplastic anemia. This chain joins TRBV5-6 and TRBJ1-1; 8 bases are shared with TRBD1. The CDR3: CASSPGTGRNTEAFF. As DNA, the CDR3 is TGTGCCAGCAGCCCCGGGACAGGACGTAACACTGAAGCTTTCTTT.